In this sample, the clone carrying this T cell receptor beta chain turned up many times. V shed 5 bases, J shed 0 bases, and the junction held 12 bases outside the gene matches. This CDR3 contains 18 residues. Germline V gene sequence: CDR1 SGHRS, CDR2 YFSETQ. This sample was included in a study of neurological immune-mediated disorders. TCRdb re-called the 5' RACE reads through MiXCR, storing one row per CDR3 protein. The sample records tens of thousands of distinct CDR3 sequences, roughly an eighth being singletons. The receptor was isolated from a woman aged 45-60 years in good health. Sequenced input: PBMCs. This chain uses TRBV5-1 with TRBJ1-3; 9 bases map to TRBD1. In DNA, the CDR3 is TGCGCCAGCAGTTTAAGGGGACAGGGCGAAAGCTCTGGAAACACCATATATTTT. This codes for CASSLRGQGESSGNTIYF.